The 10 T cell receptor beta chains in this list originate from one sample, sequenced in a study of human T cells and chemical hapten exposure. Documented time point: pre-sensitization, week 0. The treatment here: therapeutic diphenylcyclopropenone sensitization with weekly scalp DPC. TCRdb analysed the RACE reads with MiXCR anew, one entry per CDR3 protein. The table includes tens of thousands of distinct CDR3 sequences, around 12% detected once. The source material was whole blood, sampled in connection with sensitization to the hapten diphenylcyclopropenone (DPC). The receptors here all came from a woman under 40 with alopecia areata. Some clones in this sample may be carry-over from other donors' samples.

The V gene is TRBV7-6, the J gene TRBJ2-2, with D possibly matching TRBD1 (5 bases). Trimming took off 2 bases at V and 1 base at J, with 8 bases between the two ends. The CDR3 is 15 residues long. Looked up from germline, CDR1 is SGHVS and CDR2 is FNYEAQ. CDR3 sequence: CASSLWTLNTGELFF. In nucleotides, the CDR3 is TGTGCCAGCAGCTTATGGACACTGAACACCGGGGAGCTGTTTTTT. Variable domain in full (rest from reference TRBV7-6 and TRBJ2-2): GAGVSQSPRYKVTKRGQDVALRCDPISGHVSLYWYRQALGQGPEFLTYFNYEAQQDKSGLPNDRFSAERPEGSISTLTIQRTEQRDSAMYRCASSLWTLNTGELFFGEGSRLTVL.

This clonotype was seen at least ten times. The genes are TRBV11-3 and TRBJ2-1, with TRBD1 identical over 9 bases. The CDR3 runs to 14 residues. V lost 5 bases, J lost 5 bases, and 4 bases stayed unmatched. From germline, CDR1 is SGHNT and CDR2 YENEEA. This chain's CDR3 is CASSARTGDNEQFF. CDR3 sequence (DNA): TGTGCCAGCAGCGCGCGGACAGGGGACAATGAGCAGTTCTTC.

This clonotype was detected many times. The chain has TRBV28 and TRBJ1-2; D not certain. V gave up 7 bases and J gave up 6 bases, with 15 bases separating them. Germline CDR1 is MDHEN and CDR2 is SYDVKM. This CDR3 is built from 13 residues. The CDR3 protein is CASNNRGTNGYTF. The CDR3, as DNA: TGTGCCAGCAACAACAGAGGAACGAATGGCTACACCTTC.

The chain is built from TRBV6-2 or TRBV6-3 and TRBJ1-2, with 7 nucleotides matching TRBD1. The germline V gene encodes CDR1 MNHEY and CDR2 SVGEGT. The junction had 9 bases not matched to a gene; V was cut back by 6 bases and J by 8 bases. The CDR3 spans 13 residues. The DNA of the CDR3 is TGTGCCAGCAGAGGGGGCGAGGGAAGCGGCTACACCTTC. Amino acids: CASRGGEGSGYTF.

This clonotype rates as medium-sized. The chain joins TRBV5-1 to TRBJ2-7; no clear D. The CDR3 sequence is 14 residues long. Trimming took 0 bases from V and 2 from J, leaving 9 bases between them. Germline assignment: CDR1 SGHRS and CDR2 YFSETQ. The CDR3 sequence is CASSLVVSPYEQYF. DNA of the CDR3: TGCGCCAGCAGCTTGGTGGTCAGTCCCTACGAGCAGTACTTC.

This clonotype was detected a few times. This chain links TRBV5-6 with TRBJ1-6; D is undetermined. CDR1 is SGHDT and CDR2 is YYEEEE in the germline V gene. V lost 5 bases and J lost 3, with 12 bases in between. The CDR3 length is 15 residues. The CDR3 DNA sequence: TGTGCCAGCAGACGCGGACCGAACTATAATTCACCCCTCCACTTT. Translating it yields CASRRGPNYNSPLHF.

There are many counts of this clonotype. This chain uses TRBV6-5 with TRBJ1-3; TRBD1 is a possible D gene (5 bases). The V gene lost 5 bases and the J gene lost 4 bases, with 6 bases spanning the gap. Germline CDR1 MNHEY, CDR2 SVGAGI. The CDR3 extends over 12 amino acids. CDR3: CASSPGGNTIYF. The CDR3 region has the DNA TGTGCCAGCAGTCCAGGGGGAAACACCATATATTTT.

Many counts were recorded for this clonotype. DNA of the CDR3: TGTGCCAGCAGCAGAGGGACAGGCGAAAAACTGTTTTTT. Protein product: CASSRGTGEKLFF. The gene calls are TRBV7-9 and TRBJ1-4; TRBD1 agrees at 8 bases. Germline V gives CDR1 SEHNR, CDR2 FQNEAQ (reference sequence). This CDR3 region has 13 residues. Unmatched junction bases numbered 4, after V lost 5 bases and J lost 8 bases.

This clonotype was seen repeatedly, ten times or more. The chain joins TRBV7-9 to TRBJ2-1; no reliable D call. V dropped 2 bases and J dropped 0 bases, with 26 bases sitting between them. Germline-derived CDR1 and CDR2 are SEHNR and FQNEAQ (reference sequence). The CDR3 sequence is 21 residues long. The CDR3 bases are TGTGCCAGCAGCTTAATTAAGAGCCGTGGCCGTAAAGAAAGCTCCTACAATGAGCAGTTCTTC. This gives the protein CASSLIKSRGRKESSYNEQFF.

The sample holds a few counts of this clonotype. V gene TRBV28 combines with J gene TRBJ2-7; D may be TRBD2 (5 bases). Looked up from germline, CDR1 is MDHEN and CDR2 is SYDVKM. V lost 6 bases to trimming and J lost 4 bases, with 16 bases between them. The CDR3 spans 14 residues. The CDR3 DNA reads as TGTGCCAGCAGCTCCGCTTCAGGACTTTACGAGCAGTACTTC. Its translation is CASSSASGLYEQYF.